The 29 T cell receptor beta chains below all came from one sample that was sequenced in a study of shared clonotypes between healthy human individuals. Clones were read by immunoSEQ multiplex PCR, and TCRdb kept only the in-frame ones, dropping some. The sample has about 2 million clones; approximately 94% are singletons. Naive CD8 cells lacked CD45RO and underwent positive selection for CCR7, leaving out terminally differentiated effector memory CD45RA+ cells. The source material was naive CD8+ T cells sorted from blood. The receptors were sampled from a man aged 18 to 29 in good health.

The chain uses TRBV5-6 and TRBJ2-1; 8 bases align to TRBD2. The J segment lost 7 bases and the V segment lost 2 bases, leaving 5 bases of the junction unmatched. Germline V CDR1 and CDR2: SGHDT, YYEEEE. This CDR3 is built from 14 residues. The CDR3 is CASSFTSGFNEQFF. DNA for the CDR3: TGTGCCAGCAGCTTCACTAGCGGCTTTAATGAGCAGTTCTTC.

The rearrangement joins TRBV28 to TRBJ2-7, with D perhaps TRBD1 or TRBD2 (5 bases each). With 3 bases removed from V and 2 bases from J, the gap between germline ends came to 8 bases. The CDR3 is 13 amino acids. Germline loops: CDR1 MDHEN, CDR2 SYDVKM. CDR3 protein: CASSFRDPYEQYF. The CDR3 bases are TGTGCCAGCAGTTTCCGGGACCCCTACGAGCAGTACTTC.

This chain links TRBV2 with TRBJ1-1, with D perhaps TRBD1 (5 bases). The CDR3 spans 14 residues. V was pared by 4 bases and J by 1 base, with 10 bases between. CDR1 is SNHLY, CDR2 FYNNEI, per germline. CDR3 region: CASSAGRGNTEAFF. In DNA, the CDR3 is TGTGCCAGCAGTGCCGGTAGGGGGAACACTGAAGCTTTCTTT.

J is TRBJ2-1 and V is TRBV10-3, with 7 bases aligning to TRBD2. The CDR3 is made up of 17 amino acids. J gave up 0 bases and V 11 bases, and 16 bases lay outside the gene matches. From germline, CDR1 is ENHRY and CDR2 SYGVKD. The CDR3 nucleotides are TGTGCCCCCAACCTAACTGGGACTATAAGCTCCTACAATGAGCAGTTCTTC. It is translated as CAPNLTGTISSYNEQFF.

The chain combines TRBV27 with TRBJ1-4; the D gene is possibly TRBD1 (5 bases). Looked up from germline, CDR1 is MNHEY and CDR2 is SMNVEV (reference sequence). Trimming pared 9 bases from V and 6 bases from J, leaving 23 bases between. The CDR3 has 16 amino acids. CDR3 bases: TGTGCCAGTGCGGACATTTGGGTAGAGGGGCATGAAAAACTGTTTTTT. Translation gives CASADIWVEGHEKLFF.

The V gene is TRBV7-9, the J gene TRBJ2-2, with 9 bases that match TRBD2. Germline loops: CDR1 SEHNR, CDR2 FQNEAQ (reference sequence). The CDR3 is made up of 18 amino acids. V lost 5 bases, J lost 0 bases, and 10 bases stayed unmatched. DNA for the CDR3: TGTGCCAGCAGCACGGAGACTAGCGGAGGACCGAACACCGGGGAGCTGTTTTTT. Its protein is CASSTETSGGPNTGELFF.

The V and J genes are TRBV13 and TRBJ2-3; TRBD2 might be the D (5 bases). The germline V gene has CDR1 PRHDT and CDR2 FYEKMQ (reference sequence). The V gene lost 5 bases and the J gene lost 0 bases, with 15 bases spanning the gap. This CDR3 has 16 residues. This CDR3 reads CASSPRRAESTDTQYF. The CDR3 DNA follows: TGTGCCAGCAGCCCCCGGCGAGCGGAGAGCACAGATACGCAGTATTTT. Filled out from reference TRBV13 and TRBJ2-3, the complete variable domain reads AAGVIQSPRHLIKEKRETATLKCYPIPRHDTVYWYQQGPGQDPQFLISFYEKMQSDKGSIPDRFSAQQFSDYHSELNMSSLELGDSALYFCASSPRRAESTDTQYFGPGTRLTVL.

The J gene is TRBJ2-7, the V gene TRBV7-6; no firm D call. The CDR3 has 16 amino acids. The V and J ends lost 0 bases and 8 bases respectively, with 20 bases between them. Per the germline V gene, CDR1 is SGHVS and CDR2 is FNYEAQ. CDR3 nucleotide sequence: TGTGCCAGCAGCTTAGCTGTGAGTGAGGCAGGACCCAAGCAGTACTTC. This sequence encodes CASSLAVSEAGPKQYF.

The chain has TRBV29-1 and TRBJ2-3; a weak D match, TRBD2 (6 bases). Per the germline V gene, CDR1 is SQVTM and CDR2 is ANQGSEA. The V end lost 0 bases, the J end lost 11 bases, and 9 bases lay between the germline ends. The CDR3 totals 11 residues. The CDR3 is CSVEEPGLQYF. CDR3 nucleotide sequence: TGCAGCGTTGAAGAGCCGGGACTGCAGTATTTT.

Details on this clone: The same CDR3 also results from other DNA sequences found in this sample. The chain links TRBV4-3 to TRBJ2-1; 10 nucleotides align to TRBD2. Germline lookup yields CDR1 LGHNA and CDR2 YSLEER. The junction had 7 bases not matched to a gene; V was cut back by 0 bases and J by 5 bases. CDR3 length: 17 residues. The CDR3 protein is CASSQEPLAGENNEQFF. CDR3 in DNA: TGCGCCAGCAGCCAAGAGCCCCTAGCGGGGGAAAACAATGAGCAGTTCTTC.

This sequence joins TRBV9 and TRBJ2-2; a possible D gene is TRBD1 (6 bases). The CDR3 is made up of 13 amino acids. From germline, CDR1 is SGDLS and CDR2 YYNGEE. The V and J ends lost 5 bases and 5 bases respectively, with 10 bases between them. In nucleotides, the CDR3 is TGTGCCAGCAGGACAACAGGGACCGGGGAGCTGTTTTTT. Amino acid sequence: CASRTTGTGELFF. Based on the CDR3 plus reference TRBV9 and TRBJ2-2, the full variable domain is DSGVTQTPKHLITATGQRVTLRCSPRSGDLSVYWYQQSLDQGLQFLIQYYNGEERAKGNILERFSAQQFPDLHSELNLSSLELGDSALYFCASRTTGTGELFFGEGSRLTVL.

The rearrangement uses TRBV27 and TRBJ2-5, with 8 bases aligning to TRBD1. Germline lookup yields CDR1 MNHEY and CDR2 SMNVEV (reference sequence). This CDR3 is 15 amino acids long. V shed 6 bases, J shed 4 bases, and the junction held 10 bases outside the gene matches. The CDR3 loop reads CASSVQTGDGETQYF. The CDR3, as DNA: TGTGCCAGCAGCGTACAGACAGGGGATGGAGAGACCCAGTACTTC.

The chain combines TRBV5-8 with TRBJ2-7; D is ambiguous. Germline values: CDR1 SGHTS, CDR2 YDEGEE. The CDR3 length is 12 residues. Trimming left V 4 bases short and J 1 base short, with 6 bases between. CDR3 protein: CASSPPSYEQYF. In nucleotides, the CDR3 is TGTGCCAGCAGCCCCCCTTCCTACGAGCAGTACTTC.

The chain couples TRBV7-9 to TRBJ2-1; tentative D call: TRBD1 (5 bases). The CDR3 has 15 amino acids. V lost 4 bases, J lost 2 bases, and 12 bases lay in between. The germline gives CDR1 SEHNR, CDR2 FQNEAQ (reference sequence). The CDR3, as DNA: TGTGCCAGCAGCTCAGGGTTTAGTGCCTACAATGAGCAGTTCTTC. It specifies CASSSGFSAYNEQFF.

This clone was detected only a few times. This chain uses TRBV10-2 with TRBJ2-1; 7 bases agree with TRBD2. The germline CDR1 and CDR2 sequences are WSHSY and SAAADI. The CDR3 sequence is 16 residues long. J was trimmed by 5 bases and V by 0 bases; bases with no gene match: 7. The DNA of the CDR3 is TGCGCCAGCAGTGAGTCAGGCGGGGGTGTAAACAATGAGCAGTTCTTC. Protein: CASSESGGGVNNEQFF.

The chain has TRBV2 and TRBJ2-3, with 9 bases that match TRBD1. V was clipped by 1 base and J by 5 bases; unmatched bases: 7. Germline CDR1 SNHLY, CDR2 FYNNEI. This CDR3 is 16 amino acids long. Here the CDR3 DNA reads TGTGCCAGCAGTGAAGAGTTGGGACAGGGAAAAGATACGCAGTATTTT. Encoded protein: CASSEELGQGKDTQYF. Variable domain in full (rest from reference TRBV2 and TRBJ2-3): EPEVTQTPSHQVTQMGQEVILRCVPISNHLYFYWYRQILGQKVEFLVSFYNNEISEKSEIFDDQFSVERPDGSNFTLKIRSTKLEDSAMYFCASSEELGQGKDTQYFGPGTRLTVL.

The chain is built from TRBV11-2 and TRBJ2-3; no definite D call. Trimming took off 8 bases at V and 6 bases at J, with 12 bases between the two ends. Per germline, CDR1 SGHAT and CDR2 FQNNGV. The CDR3 consists of 12 residues. This chain's CDR3 is CASLKGRDTQYF. The CDR3, as DNA: TGTGCCAGCCTAAAAGGCAGGGATACGCAGTATTTT.

The chain links TRBV4-1 to TRBJ2-1, with TRBD2 as a possible D gene (5 bases). Germline V gene lookup returns CDR1 MGHRA and CDR2 YSYEKL. The CDR3 loop spans 15 amino acids. The V gene lost 4 bases and the J gene lost 10 bases, with 20 bases spanning the gap. The CDR3 sequence: CASSLALAQLGEQFF. CDR3 coding DNA: TGCGCCAGCAGCCTCGCCCTAGCCCAATTGGGAGAGCAGTTCTTC.

The J gene is TRBJ2-7, the V gene TRBV27; a weak D match, TRBD2 (5 bases). The CDR3 spans 16 residues. Germline-derived CDR1 and CDR2 are MNHEY and SMNVEV (reference sequence). V was trimmed by 5 bases and J by 2 bases, leaving 19 bases between them. The CDR3 is CASSQSAGETPYEQYF. The CDR3 DNA sequence: TGTGCCAGCAGTCAAAGTGCCGGGGAGACCCCCTACGAGCAGTACTTC.

In the case of this clone: Other DNA sequences in this specimen translate into the identical CDR3. This chain connects TRBV11-2 to TRBJ2-1; no clear D. V lost 3 bases and J lost 7, with 7 bases in between. The CDR3 is 12 amino acids. The germline gives CDR1 SGHAT, CDR2 FQNNGV. CDR3 in DNA: TGTGCCAGCAGCTTGGACCCAAATGAGCAGTTCTTC. It encodes CASSLDPNEQFF.

The chain uses TRBV20-1 and TRBJ2-1, with a tentative D call TRBD2 (5 bases). The V end lost 3 bases, the J end lost 12 bases, and 9 bases lay between the germline ends. The germline gives CDR1 DFQATT, CDR2 SNEGSKA (reference sequence). CDR3 length equals 10 residues. The CDR3 nucleotides are TGCAGTGCTAGTGGCGGGTTGCAGTTCTTC. Residues: CSASGGLQFF.

The chain has TRBV29-1 and TRBJ1-1; 7 nucleotides line up with TRBD1. The ends lost 0 bases at V and 6 bases at J; junction bases unmatched: 13. The germline V gene has CDR1 SQVTM and CDR2 ANQGSEA. This CDR3 contains 16 residues. As DNA, the CDR3 is TGCAGCGTTGAAGATTTCGGCCAGGGGGGGTTTTCTGAAGCTTTCTTT. This gives the protein CSVEDFGQGGFSEAFF.

V gene TRBV5-4 combines with J gene TRBJ2-1, with a possible D match to TRBD2 (6 bases). The germline V gene encodes CDR1 SGHNT and CDR2 YYREEE (reference sequence). The CDR3 is made up of 13 amino acids. V gave up 4 bases and J gave up 6 bases, with 11 bases separating them. Here the CDR3 DNA reads TGTGCCAGCAGCCGCCCGGAGGGCAATGAGCAGTTCTTC. Translating gives CASSRPEGNEQFF.

The rearrangement joins TRBV7-9 to TRBJ2-7, with 8 positions matching TRBD2. The germline V gene encodes CDR1 SEHNR and CDR2 FQNEAQ (reference sequence). The junction had 5 bases not matched to a gene; V was cut back by 1 base and J by 0 bases. This CDR3 has 16 residues. CDR3 sequence reads: CASSLVAGYPSYEQYF. CDR3 DNA sequence: TGTGCCAGCAGCTTAGTAGCGGGGTATCCCTCCTACGAGCAGTACTTC.

The chain employs TRBV4-1 and TRBJ2-5; D may be TRBD1 (5 bases). The CDR3 length is 15 residues. Germline-derived CDR1 and CDR2 are MGHRA and YSYEKL. V was pared by 2 bases and J by 1 base, with 11 bases between. This CDR3 reads CASSQLPGFQETQYF. The CDR3 nucleotides are TGCGCCAGCAGCCAACTTCCAGGGTTCCAAGAGACCCAGTACTTC.

This clone was seen a single time. This chain uses TRBV7-6 with TRBJ2-5; 10 nucleotides agree with TRBD2. The CDR3 is made up of 18 amino acids. The trim removed 0 bases at V and 5 bases at J, leaving 12 bases unmatched. The germline CDR1 and CDR2 sequences are SGHVS and FNYEAQ. The CDR3: CASSLARGSGRALETQYF. Written as DNA, the CDR3 is TGTGCCAGCAGCTTAGCTAGAGGGAGCGGGAGGGCCCTGGAGACCCAGTACTTC.

This chain links TRBV7-9 with TRBJ1-4; no definite D call. Per germline, CDR1 SEHNR and CDR2 FQNEAQ (reference sequence). The CDR3 covers 15 residues. V was cut by 0 bases and J by 5 bases, with 10 bases left in between. CDR3 residues: CASSLASEKNEKLFF. The CDR3 DNA sequence: TGTGCCAGCAGCTTAGCGTCGGAAAAGAATGAAAAACTGTTTTTT.

This clone occurred once. This CDR3 is also generated by other DNA sequences in the sample. The chain uses TRBV27 and TRBJ2-3; the match to TRBD2 covers 10 bases. V shed 5 bases, J shed 1 base, and the junction held 6 bases outside the gene matches. The CDR3 is 16 residues long. The germline V gene encodes CDR1 MNHEY and CDR2 SMNVEV (reference sequence). CDR3 protein: CASSPSGGERTDTQYF. CDR3 sequence (DNA): TGTGCCAGCAGTCCTAGCGGGGGCGAGCGCACAGATACGCAGTATTTT.

The rearrangement uses TRBV7-2 and TRBJ2-7; no definite D call. Trimming removed 4 bases at V and 3 bases at J, with 13 bases between. The CDR3 sequence is 14 residues long. The V gene's germline CDR1 is SGHTA and CDR2 FQGNSA. CDR3 sequence: CASSSAPPDYEQYF. The CDR3 DNA follows: TGTGCCAGCAGCTCAGCCCCCCCAGACTACGAGCAGTACTTC.